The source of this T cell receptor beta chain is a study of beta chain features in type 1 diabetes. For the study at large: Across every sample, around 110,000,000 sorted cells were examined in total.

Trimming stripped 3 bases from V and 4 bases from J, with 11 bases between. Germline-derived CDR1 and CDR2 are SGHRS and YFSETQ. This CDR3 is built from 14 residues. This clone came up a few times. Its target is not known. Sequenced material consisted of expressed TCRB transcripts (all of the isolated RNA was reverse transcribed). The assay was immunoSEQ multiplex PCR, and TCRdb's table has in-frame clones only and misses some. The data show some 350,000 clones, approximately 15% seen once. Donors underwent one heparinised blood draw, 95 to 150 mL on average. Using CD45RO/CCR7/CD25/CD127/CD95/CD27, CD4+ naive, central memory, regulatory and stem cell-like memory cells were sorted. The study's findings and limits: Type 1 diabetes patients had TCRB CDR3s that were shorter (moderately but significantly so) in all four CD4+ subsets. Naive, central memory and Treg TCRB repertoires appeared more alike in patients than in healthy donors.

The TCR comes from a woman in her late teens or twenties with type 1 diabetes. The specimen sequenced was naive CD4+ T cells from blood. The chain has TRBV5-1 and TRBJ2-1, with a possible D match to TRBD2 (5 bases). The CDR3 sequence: CASSSLAQYNEQFF. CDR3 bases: TGCGCCAGCAGCTCTCTAGCACAGTACAATGAGCAGTTCTTC.